Described below is a single T cell receptor beta chain sequence and its context. Antigen unknown. Each CDR3 protein is one row after TCRdb ran MiXCR on the 5' RACE reads. The sample lists 450,000 to 550,000 distinct CDR3 sequences, approximately 5% occurring once. This sample is drawn from a study of CD8 T cells in ankylosing spondylitis. General study findings and limits: About 8 highly homologous variants formed a TCR beta motif that appeared characteristic of ankylosing spondylitis blood.

The V end lost 4 bases, the J end lost 13 bases, and 15 bases lay between the germline ends. Germline V gene data show CDR1 as SGDLS and CDR2 as YYNGEE. The CDR3 spans 13 residues. V gene TRBV9 combines with J gene TRBJ1-6; D not resolved. The sample taken for sequencing was blood, either unsorted or a sorted T cell fraction (not recorded which). The clonotype originates from a male donor with ankylosing spondylitis. Here the CDR3 DNA reads TGTGCCAGCAGCCCTCACGTCGGCGGCCCCCTCCACTTT. Protein sequence: CASSPHVGGPLHF.